What follows are 23 T cell receptor beta chains derived from one specimen sequenced in a study of memory CD4+ T cells and cytomegalovirus serostatus. The sort gate was single viable CD3+CD4+CD8-CD45RO+ cells for memory CD4+ T cells. The assay was immunoSEQ multiplex PCR, and TCRdb's table has in-frame clones only and misses some. Here the sample spans approximately 53,000 clones, 60% to 80% being singletons. The specimen sequenced was memory CD4+ T cells from blood. The receptors stem from an adult in good health and CMV-seronegative.

The chain has TRBV20-1 and TRBJ2-3; D is possibly TRBD2 (6 bases). Germline lookup yields CDR1 DFQATT and CDR2 SNEGSKA (reference sequence). Trimming cost V 3 bases and J 15 bases, with 16 bases left between them. This CDR3 has 11 residues. The CDR3 loop reads CSASLGTLYYF. The CDR3 DNA is TGCAGTGCTAGTTTGGGGACTTTGTATTATTTT.

The CDR3 coding sequence is TGTGCCAGCAGGCGGTCCCAGGGGGTGGGCACTGAAGCTTTCTTT. This gives the protein CASRRSQGVGTEAFF. The rearrangement links TRBV27 to TRBJ1-1; 7 nucleotides align to TRBD1. J lost 4 bases, V lost 6 bases, and 11 bases had no gene match. CDR3 length: 15 residues. Germline values: CDR1 MNHEY, CDR2 SMNVEV (reference sequence).

The rearrangement uses TRBV28 and TRBJ1-4; 11 nucleotides match TRBD1. Germline CDR1 reads MDHEN; CDR2 reads SYDVKM. The V segment lost 5 bases and the J segment 8 bases; nucleotides outside the gene matches: 19. This CDR3 region has 19 residues. The CDR3 bases are TGTGCCAGCAGTCCTCCGCCGGGACAGGGGGGGTTGTTAGGGGAAAAACTGTTTTTT. Protein: CASSPPPGQGGLLGEKLFF.

V is TRBV27 and J is TRBJ1-4, with TRBD1 as a possible D gene (5 bases). V lost 8 bases, J lost 0 bases, and 16 bases lay in between. Germline-derived CDR1 and CDR2 are MNHEY and SMNVEV (reference sequence). CDR3 length: 16 residues. This chain's CDR3 is CASHQKGRATNEKLFF. CDR3 sequence (DNA): TGTGCCAGCCATCAAAAGGGGAGGGCAACTAATGAAAAACTGTTTTTT. Full variable domain (outside the CDR3, taken from reference TRBV27 and TRBJ1-4): EAQVTQNPRYLITVTGKKLTVTCSQNMNHEYMSWYRQDPGLGLRQIYYSMNVEVTDKGDVPEGYKVSRKEKRNFPLILESPSPNQTSLYFCASHQKGRATNEKLFFGSGTQLSVL.

This rearrangement joins TRBV28 to TRBJ2-6; D remains ambiguous. Germline values: CDR1 MDHEN, CDR2 SYDVKM. Trimming removed 6 bases at V and 0 bases at J, with 12 bases between. CDR3 length: 16 amino acids. This CDR3 is CASRNIVRSGANVLTF. CDR3 DNA: TGTGCCAGCAGAAATATCGTTCGCTCTGGGGCCAACGTCCTGACTTTC.

The genes are TRBV7-9 and TRBJ1-4; a weak D match, TRBD1 (6 bases). The length of the CDR3 is 19 residues. Germline loops: CDR1 SEHNR, CDR2 FQNEAQ (reference sequence). V gave up 2 bases and J gave up 0 bases, with 19 bases separating them. DNA of the CDR3: TGTGCCAGCAGCTTATTTCAGGGGCGGGCGTATTCAACTAATGAAAAACTGTTTTTT. Protein sequence: CASSLFQGRAYSTNEKLFF.

The rearrangement joins TRBV28 to TRBJ2-5, with D perhaps given as TRBD1 or TRBD2 (5 bases each). The ends were cut back, 3 bases at V and 4 bases at J, with 18 bases in the middle. Germline assignment: CDR1 MDHEN and CDR2 SYDVKM. This CDR3 comprises 16 residues. The CDR3 loop is CASSFSMGVGRETQYF. In nucleotides, the CDR3 is TGTGCCAGCAGTTTTTCCATGGGGGTCGGTCGAGAGACCCAGTACTTC. Complete variable domain (other parts from reference TRBV28 and TRBJ2-5): DVKVTQSSRYLVKRTGEKVFLECVQDMDHENMFWYRQDPGLGLRLIYFSYDVKMKEKGDIPEGYSVSREKKERFSLILESASTNQTSMYLCASSFSMGVGRETQYFGPGTRLLVL.

V usage is TRBV9 and J usage is TRBJ1-2; D gene ambiguous. The V end was cut by 0 bases, the J end by 5 bases, with 11 bases between. Germline V lookup: CDR1 SGDLS, CDR2 YYNGEE. The CDR3 has 14 amino acids. The CDR3 spells CASSVEDGRYGYTF. The CDR3 nucleotides are TGTGCCAGCAGCGTAGAGGACGGACGGTATGGCTACACCTTC.

This clone has just a few counts. This chain joins TRBV11-2 and TRBJ2-3, with D possibly TRBD2 on 5 matching bases. The V gene lost 2 bases and the J gene lost 1 base, with 7 bases spanning the gap. Germline CDR1 SGHAT, CDR2 FQNNGV. The CDR3 covers 14 residues. CDR3 sequence (DNA): TGTGCCAGCAGCTTAAATAGCGGCACAGATACGCAGTATTTT. Translated, it gives CASSLNSGTDTQYF.

The sample holds a few counts of this clone. The chain joins TRBV7-6 to TRBJ1-1; TRBD1 might be the D (6 bases). Germline V gene sequence: CDR1 SGHVS, CDR2 FNYEAQ. V lost 6 bases and J 3 bases, leaving 17 bases between the germline ends. The CDR3 spans 15 residues. CDR3 DNA: TGTGCCAGCAGAGGGGGGGGCAGGGAACACACTGAAGCTTTCTTT. It encodes CASRGGGREHTEAFF.

This sequence joins TRBV19 and TRBJ1-2; no firm D call. This CDR3 has 11 residues. CDR1 LNHDA and CDR2 SQIVND come from the germline V gene (reference sequence). V lost 6 bases, J lost 6 bases, and 8 bases lay in between. CDR3 sequence: CASSLTNGYTF. CDR3 nucleotides: TGTGCCAGTAGCCTAACCAATGGCTACACCTTC.

This clone was picked up one time. The chain joins TRBV6-5 to TRBJ2-7; possible D gene TRBD1, 7 bases. This CDR3 region has 12 residues. V lost 5 bases to trimming and J lost 6 bases, with 11 bases between them. Germline V lookup: CDR1 MNHEY, CDR2 SVGAGI. CDR3 in amino acids: CASSPQGGEQYF. The DNA of the CDR3 is TGTGCCAGCAGTCCCCAGGGGGGCGAGCAGTACTTC.

This clone was seen more than once but under ten times. The chain joins TRBV9 to TRBJ1-1; TRBD1 matches 7 bases. This CDR3 is 15 amino acids long. Germline V gene lookup returns CDR1 SGDLS and CDR2 YYNGEE. Trimming at V came to 4 bases and at J to 4 bases, leaving 10 bases not matched to a gene. The CDR3 bases are TGTGCCAGCAGCCCTCGACAGGGTTTGGTCACTGAAGCTTTCTTT. As protein: CASSPRQGLVTEAFF.

The rearrangement joins TRBV6-1 to TRBJ1-1; D is ambiguous. Germline assignment: CDR1 MNHNS and CDR2 SASEGT. Trimming took 6 bases from V and 1 from J, leaving 3 bases between them. The CDR3 length is 11 residues. The CDR3 is CASRENTEAFF. Here the CDR3 DNA reads TGTGCCAGCAGGGAGAACACTGAAGCTTTCTTT.

This chain uses TRBV10-3 with TRBJ1-5; TRBD1 matches 8 bases. The J segment lost 6 bases and the V segment lost 3 bases, leaving 7 bases of the junction unmatched. The germline V gene encodes CDR1 ENHRY and CDR2 SYGVKD. This CDR3 has 15 residues. The CDR3 DNA sequence: TGTGCCATCAGTGATTCGGACAGGGCCACTCAGCCCCAGCATTTT. Protein: CAISDSDRATQPQHF.

The V call is TRBV12-5, the J call TRBJ2-3, with 11 nucleotides matching TRBD2. V gave up 6 bases and J gave up 9 bases; unmatched junction bases: 14. The length of the CDR3 is 16 residues. CDR1 and CDR2 (germline): LGHNT, FRNRAP. The CDR3 DNA follows: TGTGCTAGTGGGGAGACTGGACTAGCGGGTGAAGCAACGCAGTATTTT. It specifies CASGETGLAGEATQYF.

The chain uses TRBV30 and TRBJ2-5, with 9 positions matching TRBD2. From germline, CDR1 is GTSNPN and CDR2 SVGIG (reference sequence). The V and J ends lost 3 bases and 5 bases, in that order; junction bases with no gene match: 7. The CDR3 is 14 amino acids. The CDR3 nucleotides are TGTGCCTGGAGGCGGGGGGGCCAGGGGGAGACCCAGTACTTC. Protein: CAWRRGGQGETQYF.

The CDR3 spells CASSLEGTGELFF. The CDR3 nucleotides read TGTGCCAGCAGCTTAGAGGGCACCGGGGAGCTGTTTTTT. The chain has TRBV11-3 and TRBJ2-2; no definite D call. V dropped 0 bases and J dropped 4 bases, with 3 bases sitting between them. The CDR3 length is 13 residues. Germline V gene sequence: CDR1 SGHNT, CDR2 YENEEA.

The chain employs TRBV6-1 and TRBJ1-2; 8 nucleotides align to TRBD1. Trimming took 1 base from V and 6 from J; bases not matched to a gene: 4. The CDR3 length is 14 residues. Germline V CDR1 and CDR2: MNHNS, SASEGT. The CDR3 here is CASSEDGTGDGYTF. The CDR3, as DNA: TGTGCCAGCAGTGAAGATGGGACAGGAGATGGCTACACCTTC.

V is TRBV5-1 and J is TRBJ1-5; D gene ambiguous. CDR3 length: 13 residues. V lost 2 bases and J 5 bases, leaving 8 bases between the germline ends. Germline-derived CDR1 and CDR2 are SGHRS and YFSETQ. The CDR3 reads CASSLGPDQPQHF. In nucleotides, the CDR3 is TGCGCCAGCAGCTTAGGACCAGATCAGCCCCAGCATTTT.

The J gene is TRBJ2-1, the V gene TRBV11-2, with a tentative D call TRBD2 (6 bases). Germline V CDR1 and CDR2: SGHAT, FQNNGV. CDR3 length equals 15 residues. With 5 bases removed from V and 8 bases from J, the gap between germline ends came to 19 bases. In DNA form, the CDR3 reads TGTGCCAGCAGCAGAACCCTTTCTAGCGTCGATGAGCAGTTCTTC. Protein sequence: CASSRTLSSVDEQFF.

The chain uses TRBV6-6 and TRBJ1-2; the match to TRBD1 covers 8 bases. This CDR3 has 14 residues. The V and J ends lost 6 bases and 8 bases, in that order; junction bases with no gene match: 11. The germline CDR1 and CDR2 sequences are MNHNY and SVGAGI (reference sequence). Here the CDR3 DNA reads TGTGCCAGCAGCCCTCTTGGACAGGGAGGAGGCTACACCTTC. Its protein product is CASSPLGQGGGYTF.

The chain links TRBV7-3 to TRBJ2-2; D is uncertain. Trimming took 4 bases from V and 0 from J, leaving 6 bases between them. Per the germline V gene, CDR1 is SGHTA and CDR2 is FQGTGA. This CDR3 comprises 14 residues. The CDR3 protein is CASSSRTNTGELFF. CDR3 DNA: TGTGCCAGCAGCTCTAGGACGAACACCGGGGAGCTGTTTTTT.